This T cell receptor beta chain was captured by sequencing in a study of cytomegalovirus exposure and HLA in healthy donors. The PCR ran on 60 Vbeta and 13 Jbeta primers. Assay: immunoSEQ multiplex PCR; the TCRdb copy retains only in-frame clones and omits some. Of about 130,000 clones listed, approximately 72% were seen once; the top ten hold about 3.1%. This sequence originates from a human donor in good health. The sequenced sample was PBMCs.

The CDR3 bases are TGTGCCAGTAACCAACAGGGGGGAGATGGCTACACCTTC. This translates into CASNQQGGDGYTF. The chain carries TRBV19 and TRBJ1-2; 8 nucleotides match TRBD1. CDR3 length: 13 residues. V dropped 7 bases and J dropped 6; count of bases not matched to a gene: 7. Germline CDR1 LNHDA, CDR2 SQIVND (reference sequence). The full variable domain, in which reference TRBV19 and TRBJ1-2 provide the parts outside the CDR3, is DGGITQSPKYLFRKEGQNVTLSCEQNLNHDAMYWYRQDPGQGLRLIYYSQIVNDFQKGDIAEGYSVSREKKESFPLTVTSAQKNPTAFYLCASNQQGGDGYTFGSGTRLTVV.